These 5 T cell receptor beta chains originate from one sample sequenced in a study of T cells after posttransplantation cyclophosphamide. A marrow graft followed busulfan-fludarabine conditioning, with cyclophosphamide on days +3 and +4. Clones were read by immunoSEQ multiplex PCR, and TCRdb kept only the in-frame ones, dropping some. Sampling found about 14,000 clones, none seen once. This specimen consisted of PBMCs, obtained around 1,100 days after allogeneic stem cell transplant with posttransplant cyclophosphamide. The receptors originated from a female patient in her 40s who received an allogeneic stem cell transplant from a related donor, was CMV-positive, and had no GVHD. Some of these T cells may belong to the graft donor.

This clone was detected ten times or more. The CDR3 sequence: CASSFAGGGANEQFF. The CDR3 DNA reads as TGTGCCAGCAGCTTCGCTGGCGGGGGGGCCAATGAGCAGTTCTTC. V and J are TRBV9 and TRBJ2-1; TRBD2 matches 9 bases. With 4 bases clipped from V and 6 bases from J, the junction kept 8 bases outside the gene matches. The CDR3 runs 15 residues. Germline assignment: CDR1 SGDLS and CDR2 YYNGEE.

In this sample, this clone turned up many times. The CDR3 sequence: CASSLEQGRTEAFF. For the CDR3, the DNA is TGTGCCAGCAGCTTGGAACAGGGCCGGACTGAAGCTTTCTTT. V is TRBV7-2 and J is TRBJ1-1; tentatively, D is TRBD1 (6 bases). Germline loops: CDR1 SGHTA, CDR2 FQGNSA. The CDR3 runs to 14 residues. V shed 3 bases and J shed 5 bases, with 13 bases lying between them.

This clone was seen more than once but under ten times. The chain carries TRBV4-3 and TRBJ1-2; TRBD1 matches at 7 bases. Germline V gene data show CDR1 as LGHNA and CDR2 as YSLEER. The CDR3 extends over 15 amino acids. The trim removed 2 bases at V and 6 bases at J, leaving 9 bases unmatched. CDR3 DNA: TGCGCCAGCAGCCAAACCACAGGGACAGCGAATGGCTACACCTTC. The encoded protein is CASSQTTGTANGYTF.

This chain connects TRBV5-1 to TRBJ1-2; weak D call: TRBD1 (6 bases). V was clipped by 6 bases and J by 4 bases, with 19 bases between them. This CDR3 has 15 residues. In germline, CDR1 is SGHRS, CDR2 YFSETQ. CDR3 coding DNA: TGCGCCAGCACCCCTGGAAACAGGGCCTTCTATGGCTACACCTTC. Its protein product is CASTPGNRAFYGYTF.

A few counts support this clone. The V and J genes are TRBV7-9 and TRBJ1-1, with D tentatively TRBD1 (6 bases). The V end lost 2 bases, the J end lost 3 bases, and 7 bases lay between the germline ends. There are 13 residues in the CDR3. Germline V gene lookup returns CDR1 SEHNR and CDR2 FQNEAQ (reference sequence). Here the CDR3 reads CASSLRTDTEAFF. The CDR3 DNA sequence: TGTGCCAGCAGCTTAAGGACAGACACTGAAGCTTTCTTT.